The clone carrying this TCR beta chain showed up just a few times. Original handling: The assay estimated nucleated cells by amplifying reference gene primers. Measured with immunoSEQ multiplex PCR; TCRdb has only the in-frame clones, and not every one. V and J calls and clone size come straight from that table; D and trimming were deduced from the DNA. The repertoire holds roughly 200,000 clones, over 75% seen once, with roughly 13% in the top ten. V trimming: 2 bases; J trimming: 7 bases; junction bases outside the gene matches: 9. Germline V lookup: CDR1 ENHRY, CDR2 SYGVKD. CDR3 size: 15 residues. The data were taken from a study of blood T cell repertoires in COVID-19. Study context: Samples taken during acute and convalescent COVID-19 were collected in the United States, Italy and Spain. Sources were T cells, B-cell-depleted T cells, or PBMCs; the material itself was cDNA or gDNA.

The receptor comes from a man in his fifties or sixties who had recovered from COVID-19. The V call is TRBV10-3, the J call TRBJ2-7; 9 bases line up with TRBD1. The sample was peripheral blood. Here the CDR3 DNA reads TGTGCCATCAGTGAGGAGACAGGGGGAGGTGCGGAGCAGTACTTC. It encodes CAISEETGGGAEQYF.